A selection of T cell receptor beta chains follows, all from one sample in a study of control samples from healthy donors and cancer patients. Profiling relied on immunoSEQ multiplex PCR, and the TCRdb table lists in-frame clones only, not all of them. Of 35,000 to 50,000 clones in the sample, over 75% were seen once. Sequencing was done on a sample of PBMCs. These TCRs come from a woman in her sixties or seventies with lung cancer. CDR3s include the opening cysteine and the closing phenylalanine or tryptophan. The D gene is left open where the match is weak. For some rows the clone size is stated as once, few or many, or as a class when expanded; others skip it.

J gene: TRBJ2-3; V gene: TRBV7-9; clone size: -; D gene: -; CDR3 DNA: TGTGCCAGCTCCGAACTAGGCACAGATACGCAGTATTTT; CDR3 protein: CASSELGTDTQYF
J gene: TRBJ2-7; V gene: TRBV7-9; clone size: -; D gene: -; CDR3 DNA: TGTGCCAGCAGTTATCTTAGTAATCGAGACGAGCAGTACTTC; CDR3 protein: CASSYLSNRDEQYF
J gene: TRBJ1-1; V gene: TRBV16; clone size: -; D gene: -; CDR3 DNA: TGTGCCAGCAGCCAACCTATGAACACTGAAGCTTTCTTT; CDR3 protein: CASSQPMNTEAFF
J gene: TRBJ2-5; V gene: TRBV10-3; clone size: -; D gene: TRBD2; CDR3 DNA: TGTGCCACGCGGGGACTAGCGGGATCGGAGACCCAGTACTTC; CDR3 protein: CATRGLAGSETQYF
J gene: TRBJ2-2; V gene: TRBV14; clone size: -; D gene: -; CDR3 DNA: TGTGCCAGCAGCCAACAAGTCGTCGGGGAGCTGTTTTTT; CDR3 protein: CASSQQVVGELFF
J gene: TRBJ2-4; V gene: TRBV27; clone size: -; D gene: -; CDR3 DNA: TGTGCCAGCAGTCCAGGTGCGACCAAAAACATTCAGTACTTC; CDR3 protein: CASSPGATKNIQYF
J gene: TRBJ2-1; V gene: TRBV3-1/TRBV3-2; clone size: -; D gene: TRBD1; CDR3 DNA: TGTGCCAGCTCGACAGGGGCGGACAATGAGCAGTTCTTC; CDR3 protein: CASSTGADNEQFF
J gene: TRBJ1-2; V gene: TRBV10-3; clone size: -; D gene: TRBD1; CDR3 DNA: TGTGCCATCATGACAGGGAGTTATAACTATGGCTACACCTTC; CDR3 protein: CAIMTGSYNYGYTF
J gene: TRBJ1-5; V gene: TRBV7-6; clone size: -; D gene: -; CDR3 DNA: TGTGCCAGCAGCTTAGTCCAGGGGATGGGGCAGCCCCAGCATTTT; CDR3 protein: CASSLVQGMGQPQHF
J gene: TRBJ2-6; V gene: TRBV12-5; clone size: -; D gene: -; CDR3 DNA: TGTGCTAGTGGTTTGGTAAGGATATCTGGGGCCAACGTCCTGACTTTC; CDR3 protein: CASGLVRISGANVLTF
J gene: TRBJ1-5; V gene: TRBV5-5; clone size: once; D gene: -; CDR3 DNA: TGTGCCAGCAGCTTGGGCAGGGGTAGCAATCAGCCCCAGCATTTT; CDR3 protein: CASSLGRGSNQPQHF
J gene: TRBJ1-5; V gene: TRBV7-9; clone size: few; D gene: -; CDR3 DNA: TGTGCCAGCAGCTTAAACAAGGGAAGTAGCAATCAGCCCCAGCATTTT; CDR3 protein: CASSLNKGSSNQPQHF
J gene: TRBJ2-3; V gene: TRBV21-1; clone size: -; D gene: -; CDR3 DNA: TGTGCCAGCAGCTCCCAGGAAAGGGGGGATACGCAGTATTTT; CDR3 protein: CASSSQERGDTQYF
J gene: TRBJ1-5; V gene: TRBV18; clone size: -; D gene: TRBD1; CDR3 DNA: TGTGCCAGCTCAGTAACGGGACAGGGGCCTCATACCTGGCATTTT; CDR3 protein: CASSVTGQGPHTWHF
J gene: TRBJ1-6; V gene: TRBV28; clone size: -; D gene: TRBD1; CDR3 DNA: TGTGCCAGCAGCGTGACAGGGTTGGATTCACCCCTCCACTTT; CDR3 protein: CASSVTGLDSPLHF
J gene: TRBJ2-7; V gene: TRBV7-9; clone size: few; D gene: -; CDR3 DNA: TGTGCCAGCAGCTTAGTCGGGACCCCCGAGCAGTACTTC; CDR3 protein: CASSLVGTPEQYF
J gene: TRBJ1-2; V gene: TRBV5-1; clone size: -; D gene: -; CDR3 DNA: TGCGCCAGCAGTCAACAGGACTATGGCTACACCTTC; CDR3 protein: CASSQQDYGYTF
J gene: TRBJ2-7; V gene: TRBV11-2; clone size: -; D gene: -; CDR3 DNA: TGTGCCAGCAGAGCCCGGGGGACAGACTACGAGCAGTACTTC; CDR3 protein: CASRARGTDYEQYF
J gene: TRBJ1-1; V gene: TRBV21-1; clone size: -; D gene: -; CDR3 DNA: TGTGCCAGCAGCAAAGCGGGGAACACTGAAGCTTTCTTT; CDR3 protein: CASSKAGNTEAFF
J gene: TRBJ1-1; V gene: TRBV7-2; clone size: -; D gene: TRBD1; CDR3 DNA: TGTGCCAGCAGCCTGGCCGGACAGGGGACGGACACTGAAGCTTTCTTT; CDR3 protein: CASSLAGQGTDTEAFF
J gene: TRBJ2-2; V gene: TRBV30; clone size: -; D gene: TRBD2; CDR3 DNA: TGTGCCTGGAGTGGGACTAGCGGGAGGGAAAGGAACACCGGGGAGCTGTTTTTT; CDR3 protein: CAWSGTSGRERNTGELFF
J gene: TRBJ1-2; V gene: TRBV6-4; clone size: -; D gene: -; CDR3 DNA: TGTGCCAGCAGTGACTCCTATGGCTACACCTTC; CDR3 protein: CASSDSYGYTF
J gene: TRBJ1-5; V gene: TRBV2; clone size: few; D gene: -; CDR3 DNA: TGTGCCAGCAGTGAATCCCGTGGGGGGGACCAGCCCCAGCATTTT; CDR3 protein: CASSESRGGDQPQHF
J gene: TRBJ2-1; V gene: TRBV7-6; clone size: -; D gene: TRBD2; CDR3 DNA: TGTGCCAGCAGCTTAGAAGCGGGAGGGCCTGTGAGCGAGCAGTTCTTC; CDR3 protein: CASSLEAGGPVSEQFF
J gene: TRBJ1-2; V gene: TRBV10-3; clone size: -; D gene: TRBD1; CDR3 DNA: TGTGCCATCAGCCTCACAGGGGAGGGTGGCTACACCTTC; CDR3 protein: CAISLTGEGGYTF
J gene: TRBJ2-3; V gene: TRBV7-3; clone size: -; D gene: TRBD2; CDR3 DNA: TGTGCCAGCAGCCCTAGCGGGATAGGCACAGATACGCAGTATTTT; CDR3 protein: CASSPSGIGTDTQYF
J gene: TRBJ2-5; V gene: TRBV7-6; clone size: few; D gene: -; CDR3 DNA: TGTGCCAGCAGCCCCGCCCAAGAGACCCAGTACTTC; CDR3 protein: CASSPAQETQYF
J gene: TRBJ1-2; V gene: TRBV6-5; clone size: -; D gene: TRBD1; CDR3 DNA: TGTGCCAGCAGACGTCTCAGGGGGATTGCCGGTGGCTACACCTTC; CDR3 protein: CASRRLRGIAGGYTF
J gene: TRBJ2-7; V gene: TRBV28; clone size: -; D gene: -; CDR3 DNA: TGTGCCAGCAGTTTTGAGTGGAGTTCCTACGAGCAGTACTTC; CDR3 protein: CASSFEWSSYEQYF
J gene: TRBJ2-1; V gene: TRBV19; clone size: once; D gene: -; CDR3 DNA: TGTGCCAGTAGTATAGAGCCAGCAGGGTCATCGCAGTTCTTC; CDR3 protein: CASSIEPAGSSQFF
J gene: TRBJ2-1; V gene: TRBV4-2; clone size: -; D gene: -; CDR3 DNA: TGTGCCAGCAGCCAAACACCCCCGGGAGACGTCAACAATGAGCAGTTCTTC; CDR3 protein: CASSQTPPGDVNNEQFF
J gene: TRBJ1-3; V gene: TRBV28; clone size: few; D gene: -; CDR3 DNA: TGTGCCAGCAGTTTAGGGGGAAGCTCTGGAAACACCATATATTTT; CDR3 protein: CASSLGGSSGNTIYF
J gene: TRBJ2-7; V gene: TRBV9; clone size: -; D gene: -; CDR3 DNA: TGTGCCAGCAGCGAGGGGGATATAGCGGGTGGGTCCTACGAGCAGTACTTC; CDR3 protein: CASSEGDIAGGSYEQYF
J gene: TRBJ1-1; V gene: TRBV29-1; clone size: -; D gene: TRBD1; CDR3 DNA: TGCAGCGGGGGACAGATGAACACTGAAGCTTTCTTT; CDR3 protein: CSGGQMNTEAFF
J gene: TRBJ2-5; V gene: TRBV6-5; clone size: -; D gene: -; CDR3 DNA: TGTGCCAGCACCTTGACAGCGGCGGAGACCCAGTACTTC; CDR3 protein: CASTLTAAETQYF
J gene: TRBJ2-7; V gene: TRBV6-5; clone size: once; D gene: TRBD2; CDR3 DNA: TGTGCCAGCAGCCCAACCGGGACTAGCTACGAGCAGTACTTC; CDR3 protein: CASSPTGTSYEQYF
J gene: TRBJ2-5; V gene: TRBV5-6; clone size: -; D gene: -; CDR3 DNA: TGTGCCAGCAGCCCGACAGGGGAGGGAGAGACCCAGTACTTC; CDR3 protein: CASSPTGEGETQYF
J gene: TRBJ2-5; V gene: TRBV11-3; clone size: -; D gene: TRBD1; CDR3 DNA: TGTGCCAGCAGCACCCGACAGGGACGGGAGACCCAGTACTTC; CDR3 protein: CASSTRQGRETQYF
J gene: TRBJ1-1; V gene: TRBV7-2; clone size: few; D gene: -; CDR3 DNA: TGTGCCAGCAGCTTAGAATTGGAATGGGCTTTCTTT; CDR3 protein: CASSLELEWAFF
J gene: TRBJ1-1; V gene: TRBV2; clone size: -; D gene: -; CDR3 DNA: TGTGCCAGCAGTCTACAGGAGAACACTGAAGCTTTCTTT; CDR3 protein: CASSLQENTEAFF
J gene: TRBJ2-1; V gene: TRBV19; clone size: -; D gene: TRBD1; CDR3 DNA: TGTGCCAGTAGGAAAGGACAGGGGGCCAATGAGCAGTTCTTC; CDR3 protein: CASRKGQGANEQFF
J gene: TRBJ2-6; V gene: TRBV19; clone size: -; D gene: -; CDR3 DNA: TGTGCCAGTAGTATAGCCGTAGGAGGGGGCGCTGGGGCCAACGTCCTGACTTTC; CDR3 protein: CASSIAVGGGAGANVLTF
J gene: TRBJ1-2; V gene: TRBV29-1; clone size: -; D gene: -; CDR3 DNA: TGCAGCGTTGAAAAACAGGGAGCTAACTATGGCTACACCTTC; CDR3 protein: CSVEKQGANYGYTF
J gene: TRBJ2-5; V gene: TRBV5-4; clone size: -; D gene: -; CDR3 DNA: TGTGCCAGCAGCGAGAGCCAAGAGACCCAGTACTTC; CDR3 protein: CASSESQETQYF
J gene: TRBJ1-3; V gene: TRBV9; clone size: -; D gene: -; CDR3 DNA: TGTGCCAGCAGCGAGTGGGGGGAGGGTGGAAACACCATATATTTT; CDR3 protein: CASSEWGEGGNTIYF
J gene: TRBJ2-2; V gene: TRBV14; clone size: -; D gene: -; CDR3 DNA: TGTGCCAGCAGCCGGTCCGGGGAGCTGTTTTTT; CDR3 protein: CASSRSGELFF
J gene: TRBJ1-4; V gene: TRBV21-1; clone size: -; D gene: -; CDR3 DNA: TGTGCCAGCAGCCAAACAGGGGCTTCGCACGAAAAACTGTTTTTT; CDR3 protein: CASSQTGASHEKLFF
J gene: TRBJ2-5; V gene: TRBV9; clone size: -; D gene: -; CDR3 DNA: TGTGCCAGCAGCGTAGGAAGTAGAGAGACCCAGTACTTC; CDR3 protein: CASSVGSRETQYF
J gene: TRBJ1-2; V gene: TRBV3-1/TRBV3-2; clone size: few; D gene: -; CDR3 DNA: TGTGCCAGCAGCCAAGATGAGGAAGGCGGCTACACCTTC; CDR3 protein: CASSQDEEGGYTF
J gene: TRBJ2-7; V gene: TRBV18; clone size: -; D gene: TRBD2; CDR3 DNA: TGTGCCAGCTCACGGACTAGCGGGAGCCACGAGCAGTACTTC; CDR3 protein: CASSRTSGSHEQYF
J gene: TRBJ2-1; V gene: TRBV2; clone size: -; D gene: TRBD2; CDR3 DNA: TGTGCCAGCCACCCGACTAGCGGGAGCTACAATGAGCAGTTCTTC; CDR3 protein: CASHPTSGSYNEQFF
J gene: TRBJ2-7; V gene: TRBV7-2; clone size: -; D gene: -; CDR3 DNA: TGTGCCAGCAGCTTAGTTGCTAGCTCGGTGGGTGAGCAGTACTTC; CDR3 protein: CASSLVASSVGEQYF
J gene: TRBJ2-1; V gene: TRBV6-4; clone size: -; D gene: -; CDR3 DNA: TGTGCCAGCAGTGTCGGGAGCGAAAGCAATGAGCAGTTCTTC; CDR3 protein: CASSVGSESNEQFF
J gene: TRBJ2-7; V gene: TRBV20-1; clone size: -; D gene: -; CDR3 DNA: TGCAGTGCTAGGAGGGGTAACGAGCAGTACTTC; CDR3 protein: CSARRGNEQYF
J gene: TRBJ2-6; V gene: TRBV2; clone size: -; D gene: -; CDR3 DNA: TGTGCCAGCTCTACCTCGGGGCTCCTCCTCTTTGGGGCCAACGTCCTGACTTTC; CDR3 protein: CASSTSGLLLFGANVLTF
J gene: TRBJ2-7; V gene: TRBV5-1; clone size: -; D gene: -; CDR3 DNA: TGCGCCAGCAGCTTGAATAGCGGACTCTCCTACGAGCAGTACTTC; CDR3 protein: CASSLNSGLSYEQYF
J gene: TRBJ2-1; V gene: TRBV5-4; clone size: -; D gene: -; CDR3 DNA: TGTGCCAGCAGCTTGGCTTACGGGAACTCCTACAATGAGCAGTTCTTC; CDR3 protein: CASSLAYGNSYNEQFF